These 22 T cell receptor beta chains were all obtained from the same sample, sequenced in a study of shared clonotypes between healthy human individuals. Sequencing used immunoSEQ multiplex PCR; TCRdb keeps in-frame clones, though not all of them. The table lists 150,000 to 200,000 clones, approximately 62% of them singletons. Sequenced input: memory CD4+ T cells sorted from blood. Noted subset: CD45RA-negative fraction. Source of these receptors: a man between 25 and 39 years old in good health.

The CDR3 DNA sequence: TGCGCCAGCAGCTTGGATCTAGCGAGTGAGCAGTACTTC. Encoded protein: CASSLDLASEQYF. The rearrangement links TRBV5-1 to TRBJ2-7; a possible D gene is TRBD2 (6 bases). V lost 0 bases to trimming and J lost 7 bases, with 11 bases between them. This CDR3 spans 13 amino acids. Germline values: CDR1 SGHRS, CDR2 YFSETQ.

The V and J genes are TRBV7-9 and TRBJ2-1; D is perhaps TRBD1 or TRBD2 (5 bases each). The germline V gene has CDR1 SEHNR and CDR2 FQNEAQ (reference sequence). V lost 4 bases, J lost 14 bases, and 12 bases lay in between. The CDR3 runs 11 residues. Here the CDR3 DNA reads TGTGCCAGCAGCTCTGTGGGACCGAAGTTCTTC. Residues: CASSSVGPKFF.

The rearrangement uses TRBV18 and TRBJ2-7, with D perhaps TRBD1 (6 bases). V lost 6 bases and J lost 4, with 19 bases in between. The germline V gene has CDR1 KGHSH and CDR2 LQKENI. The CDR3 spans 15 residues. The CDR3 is CASSPIRDTIYEQYF. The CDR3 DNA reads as TGTGCCAGCTCTCCGATCCGGGACACAATATACGAGCAGTACTTC.

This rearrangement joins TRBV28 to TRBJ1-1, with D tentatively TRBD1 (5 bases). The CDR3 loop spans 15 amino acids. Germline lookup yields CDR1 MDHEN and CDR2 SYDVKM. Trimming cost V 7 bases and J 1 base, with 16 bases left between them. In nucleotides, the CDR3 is TGTGCCAGCACCCCTTTCGACAGACCGAACACTGAAGCTTTCTTT. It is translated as CASTPFDRPNTEAFF.

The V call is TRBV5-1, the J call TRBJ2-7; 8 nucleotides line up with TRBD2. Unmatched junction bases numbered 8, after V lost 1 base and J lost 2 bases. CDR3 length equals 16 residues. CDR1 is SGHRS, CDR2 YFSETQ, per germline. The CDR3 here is CASSLTGGSGTYEQYF. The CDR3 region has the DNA TGCGCCAGCAGCTTGACCGGAGGTAGCGGGACCTACGAGCAGTACTTC.

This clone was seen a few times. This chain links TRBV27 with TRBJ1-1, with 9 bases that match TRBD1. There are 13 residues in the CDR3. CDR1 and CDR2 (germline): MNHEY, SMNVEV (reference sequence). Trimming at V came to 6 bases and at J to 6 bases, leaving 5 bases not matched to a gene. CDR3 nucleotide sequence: TGTGCCAGCAGGAGGGACAGGGTATCTGAAGCTTTCTTT. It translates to CASRRDRVSEAFF.

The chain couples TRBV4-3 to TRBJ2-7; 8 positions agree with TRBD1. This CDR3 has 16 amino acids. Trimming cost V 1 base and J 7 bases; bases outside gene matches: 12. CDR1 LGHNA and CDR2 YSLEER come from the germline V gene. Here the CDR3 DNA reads TGCGCCAGCAGCCAAGCCTCGGACAGGGAAGGTGGTGAGCAGTACTTC. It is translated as CASSQASDREGGEQYF.

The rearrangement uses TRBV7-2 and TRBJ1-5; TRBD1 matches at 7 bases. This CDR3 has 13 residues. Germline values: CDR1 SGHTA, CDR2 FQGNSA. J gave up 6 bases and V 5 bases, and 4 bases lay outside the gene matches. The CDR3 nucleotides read TGTGCCAGCAGCCGAGACAGGGTTCAGCCCCAGCATTTT. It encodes CASSRDRVQPQHF.

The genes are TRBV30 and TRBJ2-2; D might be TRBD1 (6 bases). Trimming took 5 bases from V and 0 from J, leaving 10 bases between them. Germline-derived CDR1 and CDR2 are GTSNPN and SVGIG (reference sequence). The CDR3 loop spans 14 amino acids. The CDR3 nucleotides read TGTGCCTGGGTATGGGGGCCGAACACCGGGGAGCTGTTTTTT. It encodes CAWVWGPNTGELFF.

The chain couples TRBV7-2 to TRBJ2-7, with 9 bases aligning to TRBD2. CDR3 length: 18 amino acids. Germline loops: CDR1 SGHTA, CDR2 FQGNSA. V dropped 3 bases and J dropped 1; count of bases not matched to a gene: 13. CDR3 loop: CASSLTSGGGRASYEQYF. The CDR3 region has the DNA TGTGCCAGCAGCTTGACCAGCGGGGGCGGGAGGGCATCCTACGAGCAGTACTTC. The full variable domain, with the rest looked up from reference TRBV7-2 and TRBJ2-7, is GAGVSQSPSNKVTEKGKDVELRCDPISGHTALYWYRQSLGQGLEFLIYFQGNSAPDKSGLPSDRFSAERTGGSVSTLTIQRTQQEDSAVYLCASSLTSGGGRASYEQYFGPGTRLTVT.

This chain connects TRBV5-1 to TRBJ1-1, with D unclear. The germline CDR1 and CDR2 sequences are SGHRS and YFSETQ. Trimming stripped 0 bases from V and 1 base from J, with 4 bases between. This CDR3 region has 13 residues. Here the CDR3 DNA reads TGCGCCAGCAGCTTGGGGGGGAACACTGAAGCTTTCTTT. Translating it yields CASSLGGNTEAFF.

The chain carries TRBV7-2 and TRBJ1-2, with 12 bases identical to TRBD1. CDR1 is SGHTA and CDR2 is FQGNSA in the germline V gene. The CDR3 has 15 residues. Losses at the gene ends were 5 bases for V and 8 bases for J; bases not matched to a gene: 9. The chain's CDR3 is CASSARDRGRLGYTF. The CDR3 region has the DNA TGTGCCAGCAGCGCAAGGGACAGGGGGCGCCTAGGCTACACCTTC. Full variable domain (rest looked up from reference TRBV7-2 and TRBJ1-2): GAGVSQSPSNKVTEKGKDVELRCDPISGHTALYWYRQSLGQGLEFLIYFQGNSAPDKSGLPSDRFSAERTGGSVSTLTIQRTQQEDSAVYLCASSARDRGRLGYTFGSGTRLTVV.

The CDR3 loop reads CSVEAGLVSYTF. CDR3 sequence (DNA): TGCAGCGTTGAAGCAGGGCTAGTGAGCTACACCTTC. The rearrangement links TRBV29-1 to TRBJ1-2; D is possibly TRBD1 (5 bases). From germline, CDR1 is SQVTM and CDR2 ANQGSEA. This CDR3 is 12 amino acids long. Deletions cut 1 base from V and 9 bases from J, with 12 bases between.

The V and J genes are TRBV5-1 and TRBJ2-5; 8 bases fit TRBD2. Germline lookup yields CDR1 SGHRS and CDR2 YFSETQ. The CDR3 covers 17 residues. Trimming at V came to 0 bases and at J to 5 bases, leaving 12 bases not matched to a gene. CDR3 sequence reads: CASSLAIRAGVGETQYF. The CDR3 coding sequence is TGCGCCAGCAGCTTGGCCATTAGAGCGGGAGTCGGGGAGACCCAGTACTTC.

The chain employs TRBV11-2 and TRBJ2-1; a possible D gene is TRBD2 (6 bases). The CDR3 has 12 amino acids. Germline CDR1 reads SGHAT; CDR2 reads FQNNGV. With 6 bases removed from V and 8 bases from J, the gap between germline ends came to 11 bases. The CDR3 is CASRQAGDEQFF. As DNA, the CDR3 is TGTGCCAGCAGACAAGCGGGCGATGAGCAGTTCTTC.

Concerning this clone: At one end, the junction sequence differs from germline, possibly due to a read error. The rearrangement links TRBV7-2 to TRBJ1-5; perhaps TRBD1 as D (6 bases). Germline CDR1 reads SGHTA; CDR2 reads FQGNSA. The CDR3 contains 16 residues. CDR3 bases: TGTGCCAGCAGCATAGCGGCAGGGGCGCAGTATGAACCCCAGCATTTT. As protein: CASSIAAGAQYEPQHF.

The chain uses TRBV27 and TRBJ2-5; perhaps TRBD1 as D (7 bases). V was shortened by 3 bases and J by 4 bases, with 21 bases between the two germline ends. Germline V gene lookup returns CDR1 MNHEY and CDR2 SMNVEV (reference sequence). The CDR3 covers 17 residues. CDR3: CASSLEGARWEGETQYF. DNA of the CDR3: TGTGCCAGCAGTTTGGAGGGGGCGAGGTGGGAAGGAGAGACCCAGTACTTC.

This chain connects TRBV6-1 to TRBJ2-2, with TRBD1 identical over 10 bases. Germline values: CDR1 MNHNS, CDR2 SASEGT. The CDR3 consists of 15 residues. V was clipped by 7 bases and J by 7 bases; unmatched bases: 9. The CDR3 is CASNPDRGTIGELFF. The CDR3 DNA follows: TGTGCCAGCAACCCGGACAGGGGGACGATCGGGGAGCTGTTTTTT.

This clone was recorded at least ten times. CDR3 DNA: TGTGCCAGCCAGTCGCCCCGGGCGGGGAGATCCTACAATGAGCAGTTCTTC. It specifies CASQSPRAGRSYNEQFF. The chain combines TRBV28 with TRBJ2-1; D might be TRBD2 (6 bases). CDR1 is MDHEN, CDR2 SYDVKM, per germline. The CDR3 spans 17 residues. The V gene lost 8 bases and the J gene lost 1 base, with 21 bases spanning the gap.

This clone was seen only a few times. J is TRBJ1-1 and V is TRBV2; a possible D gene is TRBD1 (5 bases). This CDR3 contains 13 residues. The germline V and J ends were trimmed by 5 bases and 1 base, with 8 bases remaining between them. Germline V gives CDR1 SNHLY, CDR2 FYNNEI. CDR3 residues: CASSFQGNTEAFF. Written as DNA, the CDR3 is TGTGCCAGCAGTTTCCAGGGGAACACTGAAGCTTTCTTT.

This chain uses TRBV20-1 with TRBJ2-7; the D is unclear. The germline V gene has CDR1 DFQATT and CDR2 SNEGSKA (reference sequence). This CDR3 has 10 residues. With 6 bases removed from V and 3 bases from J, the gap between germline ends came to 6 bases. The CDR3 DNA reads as TGCAGTGCCCTAAACTACGAGCAGTACTTC. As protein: CSALNYEQYF.

The chain's CDR3 is CASSKGLAGGGADTQYF. The CDR3 region has the DNA TGCGCCAGCAGCAAGGGACTAGCGGGAGGCGGGGCAGATACGCAGTATTTT. The V call is TRBV5-1, the J call TRBJ2-3; 15 bases are shared with TRBD2. Germline V gene sequence: CDR1 SGHRS, CDR2 YFSETQ. This CDR3 is built from 17 residues. J was trimmed by 4 bases and V by 4 bases; bases with no gene match: 7.